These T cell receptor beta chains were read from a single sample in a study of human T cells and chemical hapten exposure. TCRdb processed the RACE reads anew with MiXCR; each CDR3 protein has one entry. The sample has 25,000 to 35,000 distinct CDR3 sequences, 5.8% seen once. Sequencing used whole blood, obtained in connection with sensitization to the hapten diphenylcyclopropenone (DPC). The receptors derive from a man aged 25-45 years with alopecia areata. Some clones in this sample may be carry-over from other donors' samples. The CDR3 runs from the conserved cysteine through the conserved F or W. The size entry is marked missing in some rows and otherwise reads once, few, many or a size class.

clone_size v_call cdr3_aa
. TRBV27 CASKAGNRENTEAFF
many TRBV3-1 CASSQALAGVANEQFF
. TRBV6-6 CASSYRVQGGPLNTEAFF
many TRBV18 CASSPPSLPRYQPQHF
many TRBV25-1 CASNGQGKQETQYF
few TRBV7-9 CASSPPHRDYEQYF
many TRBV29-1 CTCKGGPLNEQFF
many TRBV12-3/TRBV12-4 CASSESGTSPLHF
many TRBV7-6 CASSLVPDSNQPQHF
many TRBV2 CATRPELASYEQYF
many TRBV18 CASSPQASWDEQFF
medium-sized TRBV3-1 CASTSKGLRGFLGNSPLHF
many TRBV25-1 CASSVGSHGYGYTF
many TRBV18 CASSLSGEERLFF